These T cell receptor beta chains were read from a single sample in a study of blood T cell repertoires in COVID-19. Profiling relied on immunoSEQ multiplex PCR, and the TCRdb table lists in-frame clones only, not all of them. The sample contains approximately 90,000 clones, 65% to 90% of which appear only once. The sequencing input was peripheral blood. The receptors here all came from a woman older than 75 with acute or convalescent COVID-19. CDR3s include the opening cysteine and the closing phenylalanine or tryptophan. Clone size, where shown, is once, few, many, or a class for clones that have expanded.

clone size: .
V gene: TRBV5-1
J gene: TRBJ2-7
CDR3 protein: CASSSGRDNYF

clone size: .
V gene: TRBV7-2
J gene: TRBJ2-7
CDR3 protein: CASSPQGLAGATGEQYF

clone size: .
V gene: TRBV4-2
J gene: TRBJ1-1
CDR3 protein: CASMDRGTSTEAFF

clone size: .
V gene: TRBV9
J gene: TRBJ2-5
CDR3 protein: CASSVGTSGVRETQYF

clone size: .
V gene: TRBV2
J gene: TRBJ2-2
CDR3 protein: CASSFGTTYRSGELFF

clone size: .
V gene: TRBV27
J gene: TRBJ2-7
CDR3 protein: CASSPAPRGHEQYF

clone size: .
V gene: TRBV5-4
J gene: TRBJ1-1
CDR3 protein: CASSERGVNTEAFF

clone size: .
V gene: TRBV5-1
J gene: TRBJ1-6
CDR3 protein: CASSTGTGERSPLHF

clone size: .
V gene: TRBV9
J gene: TRBJ2-7
CDR3 protein: CASSVATTGGEQYF

clone size: .
V gene: TRBV5-1
J gene: TRBJ2-1
CDR3 protein: CASNALAGGNNEQFF

clone size: .
V gene: TRBV11-2
J gene: TRBJ1-4
CDR3 protein: CASSLRRGGKLFF

clone size: .
V gene: TRBV2
J gene: TRBJ1-2
CDR3 protein: CASSQVHGTGLIYGYTF

clone size: .
V gene: TRBV13
J gene: TRBJ1-2
CDR3 protein: CASSGQGVLYGYTF

clone size: .
V gene: TRBV5-1
J gene: TRBJ1-1
CDR3 protein: CASSRTGLKNTEAFF

clone size: .
V gene: TRBV18
J gene: TRBJ2-3
CDR3 protein: CASSLTGGTSTDTQYF

clone size: .
V gene: TRBV6-5
J gene: TRBJ1-6
CDR3 protein: CASRGTGSIVSPLHF

clone size: .
V gene: TRBV12-5
J gene: TRBJ2-5
CDR3 protein: CASGLGQLQETQYF

clone size: .
V gene: TRBV7-9
J gene: TRBJ2-7
CDR3 protein: CASSQTAWTGGSSYEQYF

clone size: once
V gene: TRBV6-5
J gene: TRBJ2-7
CDR3 protein: CASSIDRFRFEQYF

clone size: .
V gene: TRBV24-1
J gene: TRBJ1-2
CDR3 protein: CATSDTRHPYGYTF

clone size: .
V gene: TRBV27
J gene: TRBJ2-3
CDR3 protein: CASRRSGGIDTQYF

clone size: .
V gene: TRBV19
J gene: TRBJ1-6
CDR3 protein: CASSTWTGRVDSPLHF

clone size: .
V gene: TRBV2
J gene: TRBJ2-1
CDR3 protein: CASIGLAGNNEQFF

clone size: .
V gene: TRBV6-6
J gene: TRBJ2-2
CDR3 protein: CASSSRPGNTGELFF

clone size: .
V gene: TRBV5-1
J gene: TRBJ1-5
CDR3 protein: CASSLAGYSNQPQHF

clone size: .
V gene: TRBV5-4
J gene: TRBJ1-1
CDR3 protein: CASSLPPRMGAVNTEAFF

clone size: .
V gene: TRBV11-2
J gene: TRBJ1-4
CDR3 protein: CASSFPMGRELFF